Presented here are 3 T cell receptor beta chains from one specimen sequenced in a study of blood T cell repertoires in COVID-19. The protocol was immunoSEQ multiplex PCR, while the TCRdb copy is restricted to in-frame clones and leaves out a portion. The sample contains over 150,000 clones, 85% to 90% of which appear only once. Sequenced sample: peripheral blood. The origin of the receptors is a woman between 65 and 79 years old with COVID-19, enrolled during active disease.

This clone was picked up a small number of times. The V and J genes are TRBV2 and TRBJ2-3; weak D call: TRBD2 (5 bases). With 8 bases removed from V and 0 bases from J, the gap between germline ends came to 12 bases. Looked up from germline, CDR1 is SNHLY and CDR2 is FYNNEI. This CDR3 spans 14 amino acids. The CDR3 DNA reads as TGTGCCAGCTCGTACCGGACTAGCACAGATACGCAGTATTTT. Amino acid sequence: CASSYRTSTDTQYF.

The chain recombines TRBV12-3 or TRBV12-4 with TRBJ1-1, with a possible D match to TRBD1 (6 bases). The V end lost 6 bases, the J end lost 1 base, and 9 bases lay between the germline ends. This CDR3 comprises 13 residues. CDR3 residues: CASRPRGNTEAFF. CDR3 in DNA: TGTGCCAGCAGGCCCAGGGGGAACACTGAAGCTTTCTTT.

The V and J genes are TRBV4-2 and TRBJ2-7; TRBD1 agrees at 8 bases. The length of the CDR3 is 15 residues. Per the germline V gene, CDR1 is LGHNA and CDR2 is YNFKEQ. The V and J ends lost 4 bases and 7 bases, in that order; junction bases with no gene match: 12. As DNA, the CDR3 is TGTGCCAGCAGCCCTCAACAGGGGGACCCCCTGGAGCAGTACTTC. It encodes CASSPQQGDPLEQYF.